The rows below give T cell receptor beta chains drawn from one sample of a study of early T cells in non-severe SARS-CoV-2 infection. TCRdb processed the 5' RACE reads anew with MiXCR; each CDR3 protein has one entry. The data show roughly 48,000 distinct CDR3 sequences, around 8% seen once. The sequenced sample consisted of whole blood. These TCRs come from an adult who was a healthcare worker with PCR-confirmed SARS-CoV-2 infection or an uninfected control (not recorded which). CDR3s leave out the opening cysteine and the closing phenylalanine or tryptophan. Each record gives: D gene, V gene, J gene, CDR3 protein. A D gene is named only where the DNA matches it firmly.

D: -
V: TRBV28
J: TRBJ2-2
CDR3: ASSSPGPTGELF

D: -
V: TRBV10-3
J: TRBJ2-7
CDR3: AISESPGGPYEQY

D: -
V: TRBV12-3/TRBV12-4
J: TRBJ1-2
CDR3: ASSPPGQTLYGYT

D: TRBD1
V: TRBV7-3
J: TRBJ1-1
CDR3: ASSLIRGQGTEAF

D: -
V: TRBV5-1
J: TRBJ1-1
CDR3: ASSAGQANTEAF

D: -
V: TRBV2
J: TRBJ2-7
CDR3: ASTPPGSSGRYEQY

D: TRBD1
V: TRBV7-9
J: TRBJ1-2
CDR3: ASSPGTDGYT

D: TRBD2
V: TRBV28
J: TRBJ2-5
CDR3: ASSLASGGARETQY

D: -
V: TRBV6-2/TRBV6-3
J: TRBJ1-2
CDR3: ASIPTRGHHYGYT

D: -
V: TRBV2
J: TRBJ2-3
CDR3: ASSVVSSVGDTQY

D: -
V: TRBV5-1
J: TRBJ2-6
CDR3: ASSAQVTSGANVLT

D: -
V: TRBV6-2/TRBV6-3
J: TRBJ2-2
CDR3: ASSQGGSNTGELF

D: -
V: TRBV9
J: TRBJ2-7
CDR3: VSSVDGYYEQY

D: TRBD2
V: TRBV7-9
J: TRBJ2-3
CDR3: ASSASGLAGEIDTQY

D: -
V: TRBV20-1
J: TRBJ1-4
CDR3: SARSRGREKLF

D: -
V: TRBV12-3/TRBV12-4
J: TRBJ2-4
CDR3: ASTLLRDTKNIQY

D: TRBD1
V: TRBV2
J: TRBJ2-5
CDR3: ASRIVDSDRVQQETQY

D: -
V: TRBV12-3/TRBV12-4
J: TRBJ2-7
CDR3: ASSSGSGLYEQY

D: -
V: TRBV29-1
J: TRBJ2-5
CDR3: SVTGGGGQETQY

D: -
V: TRBV7-2
J: TRBJ2-6
CDR3: ASSLPRGANVLT

D: TRBD2
V: TRBV24-1
J: TRBJ2-5
CDR3: ATSDGRLAGAETQY

D: TRBD2
V: TRBV27
J: TRBJ2-3
CDR3: ASSLASGGASDTQY

D: TRBD1
V: TRBV20-1
J: TRBJ2-2
CDR3: SVERGQGAAGELF

D: -
V: TRBV12-3/TRBV12-4
J: TRBJ2-7
CDR3: ASSSPNRWSYEQY

D: TRBD1
V: TRBV20-1
J: TRBJ1-4
CDR3: SARTGSNEKLF

D: -
V: TRBV6-2/TRBV6-3
J: TRBJ2-4
CDR3: ASSYRRDTLAKNIQY

D: -
V: TRBV6-5
J: TRBJ2-7
CDR3: ASSYSNSAEQY

D: -
V: TRBV9
J: TRBJ2-7
CDR3: ASSVEWELGEQY

D: TRBD2
V: TRBV6-4
J: TRBJ2-3
CDR3: ASSDEGLAGSTQY

D: -
V: TRBV4-2
J: TRBJ2-7
CDR3: ASSQEGHGIGEQY

D: -
V: TRBV9
J: TRBJ2-2
CDR3: ASSQRGGELF

D: -
V: TRBV7-9
J: TRBJ2-7
CDR3: ASSEGLSVGQY

D: -
V: TRBV7-9
J: TRBJ1-1
CDR3: ASSPITAAGTEAF

D: TRBD1
V: TRBV13
J: TRBJ1-3
CDR3: ASSFLGTGGLSSGNTIY

D: TRBD1
V: TRBV12-3/TRBV12-4
J: TRBJ2-4
CDR3: ASSDPNRAGGSKNIQY

D: TRBD1
V: TRBV7-9
J: TRBJ1-5
CDR3: ASSPGQGAEQPQH

D: TRBD1
V: TRBV29-1
J: TRBJ2-7
CDR3: SVEGDSTYEQY

D: -
V: TRBV4-2
J: TRBJ1-6
CDR3: ASSQGESRNNSPLH

D: -
V: TRBV5-6
J: TRBJ1-4
CDR3: ASSLGQWNEKLF

D: TRBD1
V: TRBV2
J: TRBJ1-2
CDR3: ASNSGTGGYYGFT